These 27 T cell receptor beta chains were all obtained from the same sample, sequenced in a study of OX40 agonist ivuxolimab in advanced cancers. Generated by immunoSEQ multiplex PCR, the TCRdb table keeps only in-frame clones and is missing some. Counted here are about 100,000 clones, roughly 80% occurring once; the ten biggest clones make up roughly 5%. This material consisted of CD4+ or CD8+ T cells sorted from blood, taken in a trial of the OX40 agonist ivuxolimab. The receptors originated from an adult with an advanced solid tumor such as melanoma, head and neck, liver or kidney cancer.

This rearrangement joins TRBV7-9 to TRBJ1-2; D is ambiguous. The ends were cut back, 1 base at V and 4 bases at J, with 13 bases in the middle. The CDR3 has 15 amino acids. Germline V gene data show CDR1 as SEHNR and CDR2 as FQNEAQ (reference sequence). The CDR3 coding sequence is TGTGCCAGCAGCTTAGAAGAAGGGTATGGCTATGGCTACACCTTC. Encoded protein: CASSLEEGYGYGYTF.

The V call is TRBV4-3, the J call TRBJ1-1; TRBD1 matches 9 bases. J was trimmed by 1 base and V by 4 bases; bases with no gene match: 4. Germline CDR1 reads LGHNA; CDR2 reads YSLEER. The CDR3 has 15 amino acids. The CDR3 reads CASSLRDRENTEAFF. Written as DNA, the CDR3 is TGCGCCAGCAGCCTCCGGGACAGGGAGAACACTGAAGCTTTCTTT.

The gene calls are TRBV29-1 and TRBJ1-1; 8 bases agree with TRBD1. The junction had 6 bases not matched to a gene; V was cut back by 8 bases and J by 1 base. Germline CDR1 is SQVTM and CDR2 is ANQGSEA. CDR3 length equals 13 residues. The CDR3 DNA reads as TGCAGCACCCACAGGGGGGGGAACACTGAAGCTTTCTTT. Translating gives CSTHRGGNTEAFF.

The chain uses TRBV27 and TRBJ1-5, with 8 bases lining up with TRBD1. Per germline, CDR1 MNHEY and CDR2 SMNVEV (reference sequence). Germline trimming cut 6 bases from V and 6 bases from J; bases unmatched to any gene: 16. The CDR3 has 17 amino acids. The CDR3 region is CASSHGQGARLGQPQHF. In DNA form, the CDR3 reads TGTGCCAGCAGCCATGGGCAGGGGGCGCGGTTAGGTCAGCCCCAGCATTTT.

The chain has TRBV5-1 and TRBJ1-1; unclear D gene. This CDR3 has 16 amino acids. CDR1 and CDR2 from the germline V gene are SGHRS and YFSETQ. V was shortened by 6 bases and J by 1 base, with 19 bases between the two germline ends. The CDR3 sequence is CASTGLGSGKNTEAFF. The CDR3 region has the DNA TGCGCCAGCACGGGCTTGGGCAGCGGTAAGAACACTGAAGCTTTCTTT.

The table lists this clone with a few counts. The gene calls are TRBV4-3 and TRBJ2-7, with 7 bases aligning to TRBD1. There are 16 residues in the CDR3. V shed 0 bases, J shed 4 bases, and the junction held 9 bases outside the gene matches. Germline CDR1 LGHNA, CDR2 YSLEER. Here the CDR3 reads CASSQEDGTDFYEQYF. In nucleotides, the CDR3 is TGCGCCAGCAGCCAAGAGGATGGGACAGACTTTTACGAGCAGTACTTC.

The CDR3 here is CASSLGVAGSTQYF. For the CDR3, the DNA is TGTGCCAGCAGCCTGGGGGTTGCGGGGAGTACGCAGTATTTT. This chain uses TRBV5-6 with TRBJ2-3, with a possible D match to TRBD2 (6 bases). V was shortened by 4 bases and J by 8 bases, with 17 bases between the two germline ends. There are 14 residues in the CDR3. The germline gives CDR1 SGHDT, CDR2 YYEEEE.

This rearrangement joins TRBV5-1 to TRBJ2-1; 9 nucleotides align to TRBD2. The V and J ends lost 3 bases and 8 bases, in that order; junction bases with no gene match: 9. CDR1 and CDR2 from the germline V gene are SGHRS and YFSETQ. This CDR3 spans 15 amino acids. Written as DNA, the CDR3 is TGCGCCAGCAGCTACCCGGCGGTAGCGGGAGATGAGCAGTTCTTC. Translated, it gives CASSYPAVAGDEQFF.

The chain joins TRBV7-2 to TRBJ2-5; TRBD1 aligns across 11 bases. V shed 5 bases, J shed 5 bases, and the junction held 13 bases outside the gene matches. The CDR3 sequence is 17 residues long. The germline V gene has CDR1 SGHTA and CDR2 FQGNSA. For the CDR3, the DNA is TGTGCCAGCAGCCCGGAAGTCGGACAGGGGGCAAGCGAGACCCAGTACTTC. Protein: CASSPEVGQGASETQYF.

The chain couples TRBV12-5 to TRBJ2-2; no clear D. V lost 2 bases to trimming and J lost 9 bases, with 7 bases between them. CDR3 size: 12 residues. Germline lookup yields CDR1 LGHNT and CDR2 FRNRAP. CDR3 amino acids: CASGLPPRELFF. The DNA for the CDR3 is TGTGCTAGTGGTTTGCCCCCCCGGGAGCTGTTTTTT.

The chain joins TRBV7-2 to TRBJ2-2; tentative D call: TRBD1 (6 bases). The V end was cut by 5 bases, the J end by 8 bases, with 21 bases between. Per the germline V gene, CDR1 is SGHTA and CDR2 is FQGNSA. The CDR3 totals 16 residues. CDR3 residues: CASSATGLALGGELFF. In DNA form, the CDR3 reads TGTGCCAGCAGCGCCACAGGGCTAGCCCTCGGGGGGGAGCTGTTTTTT.

The V gene is TRBV19, the J gene TRBJ2-7; tentative D call: TRBD2 (6 bases). The CDR3 is 15 residues long. From germline, CDR1 is LNHDA and CDR2 SQIVND (reference sequence). The ends were cut back, 3 bases at V and 4 bases at J, with 16 bases in the middle. CDR3 nucleotide sequence: TGTGCCAGTAGTATTGGGAGGACGTCGGTATACGAGCAGTACTTC. As protein: CASSIGRTSVYEQYF.

The V call is TRBV7-9, the J call TRBJ1-4; maybe TRBD1 (5 bases). Germline CDR1 and CDR2: SEHNR and FQNEAQ (reference sequence). The CDR3 loop spans 14 amino acids. V shed 5 bases and J shed 5 bases, with 12 bases lying between them. CDR3 DNA sequence: TGTGCCAGCAGCGAACTCCAGGGAAATGAAAAACTGTTTTTT. It translates to CASSELQGNEKLFF.

This clone was picked up one time. The chain uses TRBV18 and TRBJ1-1; D call uncertain. The CDR3 sequence is 15 residues long. Trimming pared 0 bases from V and 0 bases from J, leaving 8 bases between. Germline CDR1 is KGHSH and CDR2 is LQKENI. The CDR3 spells CASSPPDGVNTEAFF. CDR3 DNA sequence: TGTGCCAGCTCACCACCGGACGGGGTGAACACTGAAGCTTTCTTT.

The V gene is TRBV2, the J gene TRBJ1-1, with D possibly TRBD1 on 6 matching bases. Germline V gives CDR1 SNHLY, CDR2 FYNNEI. There are 12 residues in the CDR3. The ends were cut back, 3 bases at V and 7 bases at J, with 9 bases in the middle. In nucleotides, the CDR3 is TGTGCCAGCAGTGAGGACAGCCTTGAAGCTTTCTTT. Its translation: CASSEDSLEAFF.

The rearrangement joins TRBV6-5 to TRBJ2-3; no reliable D call. The CDR3 contains 15 residues. V lost 6 bases, J lost 2 bases, and 15 bases lay in between. From germline, CDR1 is MNHEY and CDR2 SVGAGI. The CDR3 coding sequence is TGTGCCAGCAGCCCAGCCAGTACCAACACAGATACGCAGTATTTT. Protein sequence: CASSPASTNTDTQYF.

The chain employs TRBV12-5 and TRBJ2-7; TRBD1 is a possible D gene (6 bases). Germline CDR1 and CDR2: LGHNT and FRNRAP. Trimming stripped 1 base from V and 5 bases from J, with 9 bases between. The CDR3 is 13 residues long. CDR3 DNA: TGTGCTAGTGGTTTGGACAGGGCCCACGAGCAGTACTTC. Translation gives CASGLDRAHEQYF. The variable domain in full, with the rest retrieved from reference TRBV12-5 and TRBJ2-7, is DARVTQTPRHKVTEMGQEVTMRCQPILGHNTVFWYRQTMMQGLELLAYFRNRAPLDDSGMPKDRFSAEMPDATLATLKIQPSEPRDSAVYFCASGLDRAHEQYFGPGTRLTVT.

This chain uses TRBV7-9 with TRBJ2-7; 7 nucleotides line up with TRBD1. The length of the CDR3 is 13 residues. The ends lost 10 bases at V and 2 bases at J; junction bases unmatched: 8. Germline V gene data show CDR1 as SEHNR and CDR2 as FQNEAQ (reference sequence). The CDR3 nucleotides are TGTGCCATTTTAACAGGGGCGACCTACGAGCAGTACTTC. The encoded protein is CAILTGATYEQYF.

The V gene is TRBV7-3, the J gene TRBJ2-1; no clear D gene. Trimming removed 6 bases from V and 1 base from J, with 22 bases in between. CDR1 is SGHTA, CDR2 FQGTGA, per germline. The CDR3 runs to 18 residues. For the CDR3, the DNA is TGTGCCAGCAGTCCCCCGCATAAGAAATGGGAATCCTACAATGAGCAGTTCTTC. It codes for CASSPPHKKWESYNEQFF.

The chain combines TRBV7-2 with TRBJ2-3; TRBD1 is a possible D gene (6 bases). The V end lost 6 bases, the J end lost 7 bases, and 11 bases lay between the germline ends. The germline V gene has CDR1 SGHTA and CDR2 FQGNSA. The CDR3 is 12 residues long. The CDR3: CASSQQGNTQYF. DNA of the CDR3: TGTGCCAGCAGTCAACAGGGCAATACGCAGTATTTT.

The chain employs TRBV7-2 and TRBJ2-1; 8 nucleotides line up with TRBD2. V gave up 5 bases and J gave up 0 bases; unmatched junction bases: 3. Germline CDR1 and CDR2: SGHTA and FQGNSA. The CDR3 totals 15 residues. CDR3 DNA: TGTGCCAGCAGCGAGCGGGGGTTCTCCTACAATGAGCAGTTCTTC. It translates to CASSERGFSYNEQFF.

V and J are TRBV5-1 and TRBJ1-5; 9 bases agree with TRBD1. The CDR3 loop spans 15 amino acids. J lost 3 bases, V lost 4 bases, and 5 bases had no gene match. CDR1 is SGHRS and CDR2 is YFSETQ in the germline V gene. CDR3 DNA sequence: TGCGCCAGCAGCCGGACAGGGGTTGACAATCAGCCCCAGCATTTT. Translated: CASSRTGVDNQPQHF. The whole variable domain, remainder taken from reference TRBV5-1 and TRBJ1-5, is KAGVTQTPRYLIKTRGQQVTLSCSPISGHRSVSWYQQTPGQGLQFLFEYFSETQRNKGNFPGRFSGRQFSNSRSEMNVSTLELGDSALYLCASSRTGVDNQPQHFGDGTRLSIL.

This rearrangement joins TRBV5-6 to TRBJ2-1, with a weak D call TRBD2 (5 bases). Between the trimmed V and J ends, which lost 6 bases and 8 bases, there was a span of 18 bases. The CDR3 totals 14 residues. CDR1 and CDR2 from the germline V gene are SGHDT and YYEEEE. In DNA form, the CDR3 reads TGTGCCAGCAATGGAATTCCCGGGGTCGATGAGCAGTTCTTC. Its protein product is CASNGIPGVDEQFF.

This clone occurred a few times. The rearrangement links TRBV7-6 to TRBJ2-1; D unresolved. CDR1 and CDR2 (germline): SGHVS, FNYEAQ. The V end was cut by 8 bases, the J end by 6 bases, with 8 bases between. The CDR3 loop spans 11 amino acids. DNA of the CDR3: TGTGCCAGCTCATCGGGCAATGAGCAGTTCTTC. It codes for CASSSGNEQFF.

This clone was detected once. The rearrangement links TRBV5-6 to TRBJ1-1, with 7 bases lining up with TRBD1. V shed 4 bases, J shed 6 bases, and the junction held 9 bases outside the gene matches. The CDR3 has 14 residues. Germline lookup yields CDR1 SGHDT and CDR2 YYEEEE. CDR3 sequence reads: CASSLWNRGPEAFF. The DNA of the CDR3 is TGTGCCAGCAGCCTGTGGAACAGGGGACCTGAAGCTTTCTTT.

The rearrangement joins TRBV7-9 to TRBJ2-3; D is perhaps TRBD1 (5 bases). Trimming took off 3 bases at V and 4 bases at J, with 8 bases between the two ends. In germline, CDR1 is SEHNR, CDR2 FQNEAQ (reference sequence). The CDR3 runs 13 residues. The CDR3 bases are TGTGCCAGCAGCTTTGACAGTTCAGATACGCAGTATTTT. Encoded protein: CASSFDSSDTQYF.

V gene TRBV11-2 combines with J gene TRBJ2-2; TRBD1 aligns across 11 bases. Germline V gives CDR1 SGHAT, CDR2 FQNNGV. Trimming cost V 4 bases and J 3 bases; bases outside gene matches: 7. The CDR3 spans 17 residues. The CDR3 DNA sequence: TGTGCCAGCAGCTCCCGACCGGGACAGGGGGACACCGGGGAGCTGTTTTTT. It is translated as CASSSRPGQGDTGELFF.